The source of this T cell receptor (beta chain) is a study of shared clonotypes between healthy human individuals. Cells designated naive CD8 were CD45RO-negative and were positively selected for CCR7, with terminally differentiated effector memory CD45RA+ cells excluded. Adults of Caucasian background living in Nashville, Tennessee made up all donors. The CDR3 is made up of 12 amino acids. With 4 bases clipped from V and 5 bases from J, the junction kept 1 base outside the gene matches. Germline assignment: CDR1 MNHEY and CDR2 SMNVEV (reference sequence). The run depth of the assay was deep. Profiled with immunoSEQ multiplex PCR; TCRdb holds only in-frame clones, not every one. The table records roughly 1,800,000 clones, about 94% of them present only once. The study's findings and limits: Large depth notwithstanding, sorted-subset sequencing proved incomplete by rarefaction. Sequencing depth was a factor that was expected to affect clonotype sharing among donors.

A remark on this clone: Its antigen is undetermined. This CDR3 is also generated by other DNA sequences in the sample.

Source material: naive CD8+ T cells sorted from blood. The TCR was taken from a man between 18 and 35 years old in good health. V usage is TRBV27 and J usage is TRBJ2-7, with 8 bases lining up with TRBD1. CDR3 coding DNA: TGTGCCAGCAGTTCGACAGGGGACGAGCAGTACTTC. Protein sequence: CASSSTGDEQYF.